The T cell receptor beta chain described here comes from a study of breast tumors, draining lymph nodes, adjacent tissues. TCRdb reprocessed the multiplex PCR reads via MiXCR and lists one record per CDR3 protein. Among about 230,000 distinct CDR3 sequences, about 30% were seen once, and the ten largest hold more than 1.3%. As for this clonotype: The target antigen is unknown.

The germline V gene has CDR1 SGHNT and CDR2 YENEEA. The CDR3 totals 14 residues. V dropped 2 bases and J dropped 3 bases, with 10 bases sitting between them. Axillary draining lymph nodes of breast cancer patients supplied the node samples. General study points: That most tumor T cells come from lymph nodes remained unproven.

The chain carries TRBV11-3 and TRBJ1-1, with D maybe TRBD1 (5 bases). The sequenced sample was axillary lymph node tissue. This receptor was obtained from a female donor with breast cancer. Some clones in this sample may be carry-over from other donors' samples. CDR3: CASSLIGGDTEAFF. The CDR3 DNA follows: TGTGCCAGCAGCTTAATCGGGGGAGACACTGAAGCTTTCTTT.